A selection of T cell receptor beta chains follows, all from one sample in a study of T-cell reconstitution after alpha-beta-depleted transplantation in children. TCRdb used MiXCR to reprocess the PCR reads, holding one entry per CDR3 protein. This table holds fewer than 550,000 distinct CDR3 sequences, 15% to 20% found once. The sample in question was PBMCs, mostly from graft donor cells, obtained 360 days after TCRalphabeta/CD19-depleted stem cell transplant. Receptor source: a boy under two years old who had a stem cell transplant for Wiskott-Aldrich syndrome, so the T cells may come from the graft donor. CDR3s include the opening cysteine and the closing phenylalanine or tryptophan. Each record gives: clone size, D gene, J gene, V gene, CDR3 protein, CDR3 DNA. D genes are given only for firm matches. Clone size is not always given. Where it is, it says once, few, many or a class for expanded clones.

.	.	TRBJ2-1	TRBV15	CATSYRAGITYNEQFF	TGTGCCACCAGCTACCGTGCGGGGATAACCTACAATGAGCAGTTCTTC
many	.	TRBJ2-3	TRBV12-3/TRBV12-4	CASSSGADTQYF	TGTGCCAGCAGTTCAGGGGCAGATACGCAGTATTTT
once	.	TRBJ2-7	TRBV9	CASSVAAGNSYEQYF	TGTGCCAGCAGCGTAGCGGCGGGCAACTCCTACGAGCAGTACTTC
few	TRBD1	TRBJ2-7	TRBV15	CATSRDRQGIDEQYF	TGTGCCACCAGCAGAGATCGACAGGGCATAGACGAGCAGTACTTC
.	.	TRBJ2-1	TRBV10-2	CASSESRLGTYNEQFF	TGCGCCAGCAGTGAGTCGCGACTAGGGACCTACAATGAGCAGTTCTTC
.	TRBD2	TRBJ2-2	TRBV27	CASKGLAVNTGELFF	TGTGCCAGCAAGGGACTAGCGGTAAACACCGGGGAGCTGTTTTTT
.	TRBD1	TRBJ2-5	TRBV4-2	CVSSRIPGTGIRYQETQYF	TGTGTCAGCAGCCGTATCCCGGGGACAGGGATTAGGTACCAAGAGACCCAGTACTTC
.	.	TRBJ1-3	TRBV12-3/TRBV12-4	CASSSSRFSGNTIYF	TGTGCCAGCAGTTCCAGCAGGTTTTCTGGAAACACCATATATTTT
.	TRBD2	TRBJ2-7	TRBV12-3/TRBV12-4	CASSLISGRATEQYF	TGTGCCAGCAGTTTAATTAGCGGGAGGGCCACCGAGCAGTACTTC
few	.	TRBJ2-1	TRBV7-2	CASSSVGRLAGRNEQFF	TGTGCCAGCAGCTCCGTAGGACGGCTAGCAGGGAGGAATGAGCAGTTCTTC
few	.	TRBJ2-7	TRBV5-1	CASSLDAEYYEQYF	TGCGCCAGCAGCTTGGATGCAGAATACTACGAGCAGTACTTC
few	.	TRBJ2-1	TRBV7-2	CASSLQASSSYNEQFF	TGTGCCAGCAGCTTACAGGCGAGCAGCTCCTACAATGAGCAGTTCTTC
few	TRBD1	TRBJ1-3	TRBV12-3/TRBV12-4	CASSSGQSSGNTIYF	TGTGCCAGCAGTTCGGGACAGAGCTCTGGAAACACCATATATTTT
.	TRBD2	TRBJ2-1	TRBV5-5	CASSFSTSGGNEQFF	TGTGCCAGCAGCTTTAGTACTAGCGGGGGCAATGAGCAGTTCTTC
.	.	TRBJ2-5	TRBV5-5	CASSFGRDETQYF	TGTGCCAGCAGCTTCGGCAGGGATGAGACCCAGTACTTC
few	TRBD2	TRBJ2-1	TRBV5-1	CASSLFGLAAYNEQFF	TGCGCCAGCAGCTTGTTCGGACTAGCGGCATACAATGAGCAGTTCTTC
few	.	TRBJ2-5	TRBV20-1	CSGVGIQETQYF	TGCAGTGGGGTGGGTATCCAAGAGACCCAGTACTTC
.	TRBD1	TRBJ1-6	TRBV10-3	CAISGQGTNSPLHF	TGTGCCATCAGTGGACAGGGGACTAATTCACCCCTCCACTTT
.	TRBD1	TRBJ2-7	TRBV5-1	CASRPTGSSYEQYF	TGCGCCAGCAGACCGACAGGGTCCTCCTACGAGCAGTACTTC
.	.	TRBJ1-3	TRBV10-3	CATRATGNTIYF	TGTGCCACCAGGGCGACTGGAAACACCATATATTTT
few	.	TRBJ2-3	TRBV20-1	CSARGKADTQYF	TGCAGTGCTAGAGGGAAAGCGGATACGCAGTATTTT
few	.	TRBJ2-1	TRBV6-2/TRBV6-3	CASSQINEQFF	TGTGCCAGCAGTCAGATAAATGAGCAGTTCTTC
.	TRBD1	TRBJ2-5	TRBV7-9	CASRSGTGEETQYF	TGTGCCAGTAGGTCCGGGACAGGGGAAGAGACCCAGTACTTC
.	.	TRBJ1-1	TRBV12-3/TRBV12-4	CASSLLGTSEAFF	TGTGCCAGCAGTTTACTCGGGACTTCTGAAGCTTTCTTT